This T cell receptor beta chain is from a study of beta chain features in type 1 diabetes. Per the germline V gene, CDR1 is MNHEY and CDR2 is SMNVEV (reference sequence). CDR3 size: 11 residues. V lost 3 bases to trimming and J lost 15 bases, with 12 bases between them. This clone was recorded a few times. Reverse transcribing all isolated RNA meant expressed TCRB transcripts were sequenced. Some clones are missing from TCRdb's copy, which holds only in-frame ones; the method was immunoSEQ multiplex PCR. Here the sample spans around 450,000 clones, roughly 11% being singletons. The J gene is TRBJ1-5, the V gene TRBV27; D remains unclear. What was sequenced was naive CD4+ T cells from blood. The sequence came from a woman under 30 in good health. The CDR3 protein is CASSLTGLGHF. The CDR3 DNA is TGTGCCAGCAGTTTGACGGGCTTAGGGCATTTT.